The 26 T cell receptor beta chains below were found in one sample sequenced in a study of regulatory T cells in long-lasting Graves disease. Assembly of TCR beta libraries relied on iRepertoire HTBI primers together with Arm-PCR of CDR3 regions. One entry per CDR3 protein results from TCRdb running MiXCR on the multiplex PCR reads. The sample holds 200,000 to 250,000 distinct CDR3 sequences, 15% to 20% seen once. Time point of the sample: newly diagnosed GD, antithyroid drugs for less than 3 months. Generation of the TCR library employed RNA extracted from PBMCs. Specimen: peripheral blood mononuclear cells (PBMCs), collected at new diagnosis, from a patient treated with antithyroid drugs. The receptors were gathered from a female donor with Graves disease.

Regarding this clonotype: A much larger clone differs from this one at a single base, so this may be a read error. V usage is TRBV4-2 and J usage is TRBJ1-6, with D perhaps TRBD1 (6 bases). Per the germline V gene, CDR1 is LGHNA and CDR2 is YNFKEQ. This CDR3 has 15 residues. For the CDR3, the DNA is TGTGCCAGCAGCCAAGACGGGGGCTTCAATTCACCCCACCACTTT. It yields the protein CASSQDGGFNSPHHF.

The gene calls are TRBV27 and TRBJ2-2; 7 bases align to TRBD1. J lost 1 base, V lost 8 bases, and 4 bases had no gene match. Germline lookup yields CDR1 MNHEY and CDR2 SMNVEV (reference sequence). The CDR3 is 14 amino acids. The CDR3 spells CASWTGRNTGELFF. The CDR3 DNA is TGTGCCAGCTGGACAGGCCGGAACACCGGGGAGCTGTTTTTT.

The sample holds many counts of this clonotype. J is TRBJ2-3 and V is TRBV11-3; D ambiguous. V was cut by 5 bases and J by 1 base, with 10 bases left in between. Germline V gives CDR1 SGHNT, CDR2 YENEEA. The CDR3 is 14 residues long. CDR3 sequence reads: CASSPRRGTDTQYF. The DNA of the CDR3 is TGTGCCAGCAGCCCCCGCCGAGGCACAGATACGCAGTATTTT.

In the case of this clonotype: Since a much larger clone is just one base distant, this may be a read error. CDR3 sequence reads: CATSDRDRRDTDTQHF. CDR3 sequence (DNA): TGTGCCACCAGTGACCGTGACAGGAGAGACACAGATACGCAGCATTTT. This chain links TRBV24-1 with TRBJ2-3, with D perhaps matching TRBD1 (6 bases). The J call is in doubt because the DNA end fits TRBJ1-5 better. This CDR3 region has 16 residues. Germline V lookup: CDR1 KGHDR, CDR2 SFDVKD.

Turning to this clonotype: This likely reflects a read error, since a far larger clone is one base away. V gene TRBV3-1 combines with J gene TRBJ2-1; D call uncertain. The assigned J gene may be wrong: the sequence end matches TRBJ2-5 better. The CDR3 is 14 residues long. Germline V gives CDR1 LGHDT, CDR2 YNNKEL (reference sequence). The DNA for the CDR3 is TGTGCCGGCCGTGACACCCAAGGAAAAGAGACCCAGTACTTC. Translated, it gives CAGRDTQGKETQYF.

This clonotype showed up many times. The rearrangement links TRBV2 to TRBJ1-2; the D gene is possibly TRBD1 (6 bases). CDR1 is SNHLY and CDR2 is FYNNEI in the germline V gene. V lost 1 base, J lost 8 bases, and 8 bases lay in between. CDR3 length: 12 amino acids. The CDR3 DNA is TGTGCCAGCAGTGAAGTCGACAGGGGCTACACCTTC. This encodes CASSEVDRGYTF.

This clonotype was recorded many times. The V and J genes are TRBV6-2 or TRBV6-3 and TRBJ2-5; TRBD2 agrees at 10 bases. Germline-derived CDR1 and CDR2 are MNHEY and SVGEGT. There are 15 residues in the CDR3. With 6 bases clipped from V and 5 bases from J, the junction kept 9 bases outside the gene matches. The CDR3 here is CASRFLAGGGETQYF. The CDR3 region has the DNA TGTGCCAGCAGGTTTTTAGCGGGAGGCGGGGAGACCCAGTACTTC.

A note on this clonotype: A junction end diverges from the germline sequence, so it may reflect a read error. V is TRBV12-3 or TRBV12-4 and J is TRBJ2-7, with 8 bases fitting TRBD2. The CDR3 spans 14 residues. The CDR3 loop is CASSLSLAEITRFF. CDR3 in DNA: TGTGCCAGCAGTTTATCACTAGCGGAGATTACCCGGTTCTTC.

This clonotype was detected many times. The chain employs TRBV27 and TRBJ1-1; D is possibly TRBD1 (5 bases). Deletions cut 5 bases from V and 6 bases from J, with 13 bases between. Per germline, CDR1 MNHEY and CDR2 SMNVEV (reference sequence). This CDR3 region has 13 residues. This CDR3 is CASSPQGFAEAFF. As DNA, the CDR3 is TGTGCCAGCAGTCCCCAGGGATTCGCTGAAGCTTTCTTT.

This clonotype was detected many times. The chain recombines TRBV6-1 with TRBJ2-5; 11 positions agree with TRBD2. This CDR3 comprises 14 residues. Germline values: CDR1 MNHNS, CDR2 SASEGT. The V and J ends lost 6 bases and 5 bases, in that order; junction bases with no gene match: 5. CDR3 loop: CASRLAGVSETQYF. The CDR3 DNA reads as TGTGCCAGCAGACTAGCGGGAGTGAGTGAGACCCAGTACTTC.

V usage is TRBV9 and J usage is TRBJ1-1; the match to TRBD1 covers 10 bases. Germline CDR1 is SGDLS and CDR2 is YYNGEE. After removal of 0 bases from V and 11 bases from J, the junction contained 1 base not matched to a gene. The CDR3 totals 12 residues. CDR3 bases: TGTGCCAGCAGCGTAGGACAGGGGGCGGCTTTCTTT. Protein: CASSVGQGAAFF.

The CDR3, as DNA: TGTGCCAGCAGCTTGGTAGGGGGCAAGGCCGGGGAGCTGTTTTTT. Translated: CASSLVGGKAGELFF. The chain recombines TRBV5-4 with TRBJ2-2, with 7 bases lining up with TRBD1. This CDR3 contains 15 residues. Unmatched junction bases numbered 5, after V lost 0 bases and J lost 6 bases. Germline CDR1 SGHNT, CDR2 YYREEE (reference sequence).

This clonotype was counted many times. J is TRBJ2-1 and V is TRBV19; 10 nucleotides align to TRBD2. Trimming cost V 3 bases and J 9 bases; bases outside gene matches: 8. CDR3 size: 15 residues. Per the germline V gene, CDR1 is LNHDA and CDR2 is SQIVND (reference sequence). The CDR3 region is CASSIGTSVRSEQFF. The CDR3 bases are TGTGCCAGTAGTATTGGGACTAGCGTGCGTAGTGAGCAGTTCTTC.

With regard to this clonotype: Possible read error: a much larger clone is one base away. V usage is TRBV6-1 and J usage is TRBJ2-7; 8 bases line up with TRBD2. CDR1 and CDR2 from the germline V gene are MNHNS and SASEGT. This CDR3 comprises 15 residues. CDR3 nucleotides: TGTGCCAGCAGTCCAGATAGCGGGATGGGTTCCGAGCAGTGCTTC. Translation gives CASSPDSGMGSEQCF.

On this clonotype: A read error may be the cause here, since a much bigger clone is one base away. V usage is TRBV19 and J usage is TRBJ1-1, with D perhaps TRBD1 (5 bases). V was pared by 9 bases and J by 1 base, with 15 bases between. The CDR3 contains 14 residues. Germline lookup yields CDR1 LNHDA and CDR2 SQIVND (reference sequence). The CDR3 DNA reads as TGTGCCAGAAGGGGCTTCCGGGCGAACACTGAAGCTTTCTTT. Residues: CARRGFRANTEAFF.

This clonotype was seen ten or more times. The CDR3 sequence is CSVEKWDRDGYTF. The CDR3 nucleotides are TGCAGCGTTGAAAAGTGGGACAGAGATGGCTACACCTTC. This chain joins TRBV29-1 and TRBJ1-2, with 7 nucleotides matching TRBD1. The V gene end was trimmed by 2 bases and the J gene end by 6 bases; junction bases not matched to a gene: 6. Germline V gives CDR1 SQVTM, CDR2 ANQGSEA. The CDR3 sequence is 13 residues long.

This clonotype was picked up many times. CDR3 sequence (DNA): TGTGCCAGCAGTGATTACCTAGCCGGCTACAATGAGCAGTTCTTC. Amino acids: CASSDYLAGYNEQFF. The rearrangement joins TRBV2 to TRBJ2-1; possible D gene TRBD2, 5 bases. Trimming removed 3 bases from V and 3 bases from J, with 12 bases in between. CDR3 size: 15 residues. The germline V gene has CDR1 SNHLY and CDR2 FYNNEI.

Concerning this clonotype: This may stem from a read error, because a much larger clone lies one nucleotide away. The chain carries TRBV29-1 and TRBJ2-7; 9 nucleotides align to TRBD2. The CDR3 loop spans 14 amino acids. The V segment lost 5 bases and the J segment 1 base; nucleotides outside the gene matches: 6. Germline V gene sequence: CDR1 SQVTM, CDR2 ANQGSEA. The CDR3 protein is CSVNLAGNSYEQYF. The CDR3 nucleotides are TGCAGCGTTAATCTAGCGGGAAATTCCTACGAGCAGTACTTC.

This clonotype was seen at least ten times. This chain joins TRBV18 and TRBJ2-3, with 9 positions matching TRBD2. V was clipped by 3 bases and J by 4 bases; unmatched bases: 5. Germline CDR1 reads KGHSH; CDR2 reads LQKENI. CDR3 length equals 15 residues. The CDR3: CASSPAAGGPDTQYF. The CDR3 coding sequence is TGTGCCAGCTCACCTGCAGCGGGAGGACCAGATACGCAGTATTTT.

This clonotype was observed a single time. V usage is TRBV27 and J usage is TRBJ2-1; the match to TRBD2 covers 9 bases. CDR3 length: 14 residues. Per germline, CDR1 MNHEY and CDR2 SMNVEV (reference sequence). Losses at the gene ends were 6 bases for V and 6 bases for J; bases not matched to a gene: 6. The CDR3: CASRTLAGLNEQFF. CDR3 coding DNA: TGTGCCAGCAGGACCCTAGCGGGACTCAATGAGCAGTTCTTC.

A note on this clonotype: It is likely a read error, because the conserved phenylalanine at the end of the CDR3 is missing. The DNA for the CDR3 is TGTGCCAGCTCACCACCAGACTGCCCGGGAAGAGCTGAAGCTTTCTTG. It translates to CASSPPDCPGRAEAFL. This chain joins TRBV18 and TRBJ1-1, with unresolved D. Trimming removed 0 bases from V and 6 bases from J, with 17 bases in between. CDR3 length equals 16 residues. Looked up from germline, CDR1 is KGHSH and CDR2 is LQKENI.

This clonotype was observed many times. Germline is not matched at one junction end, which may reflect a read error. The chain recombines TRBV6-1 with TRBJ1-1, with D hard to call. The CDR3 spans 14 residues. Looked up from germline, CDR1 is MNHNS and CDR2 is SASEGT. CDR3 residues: CASSGRSSNTEAFF. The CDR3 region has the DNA TGTGCCAGTAGTGGACGTTCTTCGAACACTGAAGCTTTCTTT.

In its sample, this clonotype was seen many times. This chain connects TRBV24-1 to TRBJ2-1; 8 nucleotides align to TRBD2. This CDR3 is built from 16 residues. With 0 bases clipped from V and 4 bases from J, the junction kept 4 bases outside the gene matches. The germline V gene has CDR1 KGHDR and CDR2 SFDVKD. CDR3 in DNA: TGTGCCACCAGTGATTTGAGAGCGGGAGAGTACAATGAGCAGTTCTTC. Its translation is CATSDLRAGEYNEQFF.

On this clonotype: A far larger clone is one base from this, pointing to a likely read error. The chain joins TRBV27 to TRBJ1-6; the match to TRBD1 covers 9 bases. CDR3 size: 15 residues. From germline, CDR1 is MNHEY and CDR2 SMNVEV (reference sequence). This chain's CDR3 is CASGFSRDRASPLHF. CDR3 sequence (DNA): TGTGCCAGCGGTTTCTCGCGGGACAGGGCTTCACCCCTCCACTTT.

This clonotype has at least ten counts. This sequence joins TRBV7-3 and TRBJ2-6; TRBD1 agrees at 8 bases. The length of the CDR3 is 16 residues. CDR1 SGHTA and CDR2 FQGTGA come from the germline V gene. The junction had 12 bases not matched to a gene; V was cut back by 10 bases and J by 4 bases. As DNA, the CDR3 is TGTGCCATACGAGAGCAGGGGGCACGGGGGGCCAACGTCCTGACTTTC. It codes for CAIREQGARGANVLTF.

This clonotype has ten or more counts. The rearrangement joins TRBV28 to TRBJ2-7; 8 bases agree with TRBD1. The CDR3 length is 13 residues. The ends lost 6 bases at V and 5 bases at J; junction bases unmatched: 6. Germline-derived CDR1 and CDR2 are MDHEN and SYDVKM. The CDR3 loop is CASRGQGADEQYF. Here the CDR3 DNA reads TGTGCCAGCAGGGGGCAGGGGGCAGACGAGCAGTACTTC.